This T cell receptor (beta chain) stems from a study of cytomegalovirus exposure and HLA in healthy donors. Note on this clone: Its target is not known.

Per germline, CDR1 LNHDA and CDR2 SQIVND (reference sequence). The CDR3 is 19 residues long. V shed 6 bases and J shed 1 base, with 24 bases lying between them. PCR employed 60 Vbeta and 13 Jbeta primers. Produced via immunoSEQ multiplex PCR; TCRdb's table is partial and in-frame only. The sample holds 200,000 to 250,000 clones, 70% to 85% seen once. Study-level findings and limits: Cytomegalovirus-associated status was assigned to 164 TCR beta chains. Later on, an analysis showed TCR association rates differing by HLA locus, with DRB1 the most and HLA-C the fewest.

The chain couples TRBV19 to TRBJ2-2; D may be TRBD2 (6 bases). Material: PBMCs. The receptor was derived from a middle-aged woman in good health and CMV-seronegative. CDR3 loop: CASSWAALLGGMNTGELFF. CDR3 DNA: TGTGCCAGTAGCTGGGCGGCGCTTCTTGGGGGGATGAACACCGGGGAGCTGTTTTTT.